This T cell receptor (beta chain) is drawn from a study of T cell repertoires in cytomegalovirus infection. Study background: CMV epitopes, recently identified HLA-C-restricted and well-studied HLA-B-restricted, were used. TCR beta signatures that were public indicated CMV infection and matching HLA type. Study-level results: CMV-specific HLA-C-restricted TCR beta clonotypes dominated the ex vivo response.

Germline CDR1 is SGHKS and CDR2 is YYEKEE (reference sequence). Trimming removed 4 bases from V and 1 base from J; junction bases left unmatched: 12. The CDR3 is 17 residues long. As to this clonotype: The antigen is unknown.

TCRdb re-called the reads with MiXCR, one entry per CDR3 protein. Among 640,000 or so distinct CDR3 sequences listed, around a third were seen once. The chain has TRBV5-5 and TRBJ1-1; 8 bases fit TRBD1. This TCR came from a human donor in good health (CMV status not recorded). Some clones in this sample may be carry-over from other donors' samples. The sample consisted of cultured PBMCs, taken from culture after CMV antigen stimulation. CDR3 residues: CASSPIPVGQGNTEAFF. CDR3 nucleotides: TGTGCCAGCAGCCCCATCCCGGTCGGACAGGGGAACACTGAAGCTTTCTTT.